The 9 T cell receptor beta chains below were found in one sample sequenced in a study of blood T cells in healthy people across ages. The use of a sample-barcoded 5' primer and a J-beta primer mix characterized a second PCR of about 6 to 11 cycles. MiXCR, applied by TCRdb to the 5' RACE reads, yields one record per CDR3 protein. Of 800,000 to 900,000 distinct CDR3 sequences listed, roughly 60% are singletons. The source material was blood. The receptors come from a man aged 25-45 years in good health.

The chain joins TRBV2 to TRBJ2-3; a weak D match, TRBD2 (7 bases). The CDR3 contains 16 residues. Germline V gives CDR1 SNHLY, CDR2 FYNNEI. V was clipped by 4 bases and J by 0 bases, with 14 bases between them. CDR3 loop: CASSGLRGASTDTQYF. In DNA form, the CDR3 reads TGTGCCAGCAGTGGCCTCCGGGGGGCTAGCACAGATACGCAGTATTTT.

The chain couples TRBV4-2 to TRBJ1-4, with 8 bases lining up with TRBD1. Germline trimming cut 1 base from V and 5 bases from J; bases unmatched to any gene: 0. Germline V gene data show CDR1 as LGHNA and CDR2 as YNFKEQ. This CDR3 comprises 14 residues. The CDR3 here is CASSQGDRNEKLFF. The CDR3 bases are TGTGCCAGCAGCCAAGGGGACAGGAATGAAAAACTGTTTTTT.

This clonotype was picked up one time. The CDR3 loop is CATHAGGMETQYF. CDR3 sequence (DNA): TGTGCCACCCACGCCGGGGGGATGGAGACCCAGTACTTC. V and J are TRBV10-3 and TRBJ2-4; 7 bases are a match to TRBD2. Judging by the DNA end, TRBJ2-5 fits better; the J call may be wrong. CDR1 and CDR2 from the germline V gene are ENHRY and SYGVKD. This CDR3 is built from 13 residues.

This sequence joins TRBV10-3 and TRBJ2-1, with 10 bases aligning to TRBD1. Germline V CDR1 and CDR2: ENHRY, SYGVKD. The V gene end was trimmed by 6 bases and the J gene end by 6 bases; junction bases not matched to a gene: 5. The CDR3 is 14 residues long. CDR3: CAIRTGGNGNEQFF. For the CDR3, the DNA is TGTGCCATCAGGACAGGGGGCAATGGCAATGAGCAGTTCTTC.

Remarks on this clonotype: At one of its ends the junction is not consistent with the germline gene, which may arise from a read error. CDR3 DNA sequence: TGTGCCAGTAGTTTAGAGGCGGGGGCTCGCGAGCAATACTTC. Translated, it gives CASSLEAGAREQYF. J is TRBJ2-7 and V is TRBV12-3 or TRBV12-4; TRBD2 might be the D (7 bases). The CDR3 contains 14 residues.

This clonotype was seen a few times. J is TRBJ2-2 and V is TRBV7-3; 14 nucleotides agree with TRBD2. This CDR3 has 19 residues. CDR1 and CDR2 from the germline V gene are SGHTA and FQGTGA. With 4 bases clipped from V and 4 bases from J, the junction kept 11 bases outside the gene matches. CDR3 coding DNA: TGTGCCAGCAGCTCGAAGCTGACTAGCGGGGGGGCCGGCACCGGGGAGCTGTTTTTT. Amino acid sequence: CASSSKLTSGGAGTGELFF.

The chain is built from TRBV19 and TRBJ2-6; 7 bases line up with TRBD1. Per the germline V gene, CDR1 is LNHDA and CDR2 is SQIVND (reference sequence). The J segment lost 0 bases and the V segment lost 7 bases, leaving 6 bases of the junction unmatched. The CDR3 is 16 amino acids. The CDR3 loop reads CASKQGLFSGANVLTF. CDR3 sequence (DNA): TGTGCCAGTAAACAGGGGCTTTTCTCTGGGGCCAACGTCCTGACTTTC.

The table lists this clonotype with many counts. The rearrangement links TRBV11-2 to TRBJ2-3; D is perhaps TRBD2 (5 bases). The V gene lost 2 bases and the J gene lost 0 bases, with 18 bases spanning the gap. Germline-derived CDR1 and CDR2 are SGHAT and FQNNGV. The CDR3 covers 18 residues. Written as DNA, the CDR3 is TGTGCCAGCAGCTTAACGGCGTCCGGGGAGTTTAGCACAGATACGCAGTATTTT. Its protein product is CASSLTASGEFSTDTQYF.

The chain is built from TRBV20-1 and TRBJ2-3; D is perhaps TRBD2 (6 bases). CDR3 length equals 15 residues. Germline V lookup: CDR1 DFQATT, CDR2 SNEGSKA (reference sequence). Trimming took off 3 bases at V and 7 bases at J, with 20 bases between the two ends. The CDR3 region is CSARKWGDGSNTQYF. The DNA for the CDR3 is TGCAGTGCTAGGAAATGGGGGGATGGTTCAAATACGCAGTATTTT.